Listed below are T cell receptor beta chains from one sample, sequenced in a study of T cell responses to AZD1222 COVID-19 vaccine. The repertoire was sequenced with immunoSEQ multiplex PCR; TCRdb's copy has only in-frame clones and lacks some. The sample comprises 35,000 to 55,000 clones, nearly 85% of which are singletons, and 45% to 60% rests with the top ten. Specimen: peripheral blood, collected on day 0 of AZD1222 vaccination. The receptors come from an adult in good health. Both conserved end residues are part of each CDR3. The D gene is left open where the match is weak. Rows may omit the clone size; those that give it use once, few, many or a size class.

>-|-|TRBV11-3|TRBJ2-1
CASSGSGSSLYNEQFF
TGTGCCAGCAGCGGATCTGGGAGTTCTCTATACAATGAGCAGTTCTTC
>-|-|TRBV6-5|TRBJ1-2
CASSYWQGNYGYTF
TGTGCCAGCAGTTACTGGCAGGGGAACTATGGCTACACCTTC
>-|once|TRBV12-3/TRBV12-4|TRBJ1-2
CASSSPVGVDYTF
TGTGCCAGCAGTTCCCCGGTGGGGGTCGACTACACCTTC
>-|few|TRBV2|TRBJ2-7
CASGLTESYEQYF
TGTGCCAGCGGTCTGACAGAGTCCTACGAGCAGTACTTC
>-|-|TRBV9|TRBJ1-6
CASSDQGFTYNSPLHF
TGTGCCAGCAGCGATCAGGGGTTCACCTATAATTCACCCCTCCACTTT
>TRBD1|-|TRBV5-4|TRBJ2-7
CASSRDRGGEQYF
TGTGCCAGCAGCAGGGACAGGGGGGGCGAGCAGTACTTC
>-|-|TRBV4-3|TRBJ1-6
CASSQDPSSYNSPLHF
TGCGCCAGCAGCCAAGACCCGAGCTCCTATAATTCACCCCTCCACTTT
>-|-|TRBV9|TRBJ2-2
CASSAQSPGELFF
TGTGCCAGCAGCGCCCAGTCTCCCGGGGAGCTGTTTTTT
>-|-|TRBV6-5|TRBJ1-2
CASRTGQQSNYGYTF
TGTGCCAGCAGGACCGGACAGCAAAGCAACTATGGCTACACCTTC
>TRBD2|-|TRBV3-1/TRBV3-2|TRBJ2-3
CASSRGLAGGRDTQYF
TGTGCCAGCAGTCGTGGACTAGCGGGGGGGCGTGATACGCAGTATTTT
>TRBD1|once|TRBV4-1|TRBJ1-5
CASSQVFKQGDQPQHF
TGCGCCAGCAGCCAAGTATTTAAACAGGGGGATCAGCCCCAGCATTTT
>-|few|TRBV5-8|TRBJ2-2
CASSLESSNTGELFF
TGTGCCAGCAGCTTGGAGAGTAGTAACACCGGGGAGCTGTTTTTT
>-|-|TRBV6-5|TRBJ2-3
CASSYSPPRLGTQYF
TGTGCCAGCAGTTACTCGCCCCCGAGACTAGGAACGCAGTATTTT
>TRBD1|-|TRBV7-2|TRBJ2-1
CASSPTDRGVHNEQFF
TGTGCCAGCAGCCCAACGGACAGGGGTGTCCACAATGAGCAGTTCTTC
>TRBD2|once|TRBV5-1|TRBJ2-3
CASSLASGSGTDTQYF
TGCGCCAGCAGCTTGGCCAGCGGGAGCGGTACAGATACGCAGTATTTT